Below, 6 T cell receptor beta chains from the same sample are listed, as sequenced in a study of T cells in Graves' hyperthyroidism and ophthalmopathy. RNA transcripts served as the template for amplifying TCR beta CDR3 regions. HTBI primers drove first-round RT-PCR of the TCR CDR3. In TCRdb, the multiplex PCR reads were re-called with MiXCR into one record per CDR3 protein. The sample includes almost 500,000 distinct CDR3 sequences, roughly 22% seen only once; the top ten take around 47%. Sequences were obtained from blood. All receptors derive from a woman in her 70s with Graves' ophthalmopathy.

This chain joins TRBV11-2 and TRBJ2-2, with 8 nucleotides matching TRBD1. The germline CDR1 and CDR2 sequences are SGHAT and FQNNGV. The CDR3 totals 16 residues. V shed 3 bases and J 0 bases; nucleotides not matched to a gene: 3. CDR3 DNA sequence: TGTGCCAGCAGCTTTCAGGGGGCAGCGAACACCGGGGAGCTGTTTTTT. It encodes CASSFQGAANTGELFF. Together with reference TRBV11-2 and TRBJ2-2, the CDR3 gives the full variable domain: EAGVAQSPRYKIIEKRQSVAFWCNPISGHATLYWYQQILGQGPKLLIQFQNNGVVDDSQLPKDRFSAERLKGVDSTLKIQPAKLEDSAVYLCASSFQGAANTGELFFGEGSRLTVL.

This rearrangement joins TRBV29-1 to TRBJ2-5; TRBD1 agrees at 9 bases. The CDR3 covers 15 residues. CDR1 SQVTM and CDR2 ANQGSEA come from the germline V gene. With V trimmed by 3 bases and J by 5 bases, 10 bases remained unmatched. The CDR3 region is CSVDATGGRGETQYF. The CDR3 bases are TGCAGCGTTGACGCTACAGGGGGCAGGGGGGAGACCCAGTACTTC.

This clonotype was seen many times. J is TRBJ2-1 and V is TRBV28; D not certain. The CDR3 length is 15 residues. Germline V gives CDR1 MDHEN, CDR2 SYDVKM. V shed 5 bases and J shed 2 bases, with 13 bases lying between them. The CDR3 DNA reads as TGTGCCAGCAGTCTAAGGGCAGCAACCTACAATGAGCAGTTCTTC. It codes for CASSLRAATYNEQFF. The full variable domain, completed using reference TRBV28 and TRBJ2-1, is DVKVTQSSRYLVKRTGEKVFLECVQDMDHENMFWYRQDPGLGLRLIYFSYDVKMKEKGDIPEGYSVSREKKERFSLILESASTNQTSMYLCASSLRAATYNEQFFGPGTRLTVL.

V and J are TRBV6-4 and TRBJ1-1; unclear D gene. Germline V CDR1 and CDR2: MRHNA, SNTAGT. This CDR3 comprises 13 residues. V gave up 3 bases and J gave up 1 base, with 6 bases separating them. CDR3 in DNA: TGTGCCAGCAGTGAACATGAGAACACTGAAGCTTTCTTT. Translation: CASSEHENTEAFF.

V gene TRBV6-2 or TRBV6-3 combines with J gene TRBJ1-1; D remains ambiguous. The V and J ends lost 7 bases and 2 bases respectively, with 17 bases between them. This CDR3 contains 15 residues. CDR1 is MNHEY and CDR2 is SVGEGT in the germline V gene. CDR3 loop: CASISGGRYNTEAFF. CDR3 coding DNA: TGTGCCAGCATTTCCGGCGGAAGATATAACACTGAAGCTTTCTTT.

This clonotype was counted ten times or more. This chain links TRBV2 with TRBJ2-3; D uncertain. Trimming shortened V by 1 base and J by 0 bases, and 17 bases separated the two germline ends. Germline V lookup: CDR1 SNHLY, CDR2 FYNNEI. The CDR3 contains 18 residues. CDR3 sequence reads: CASSEVWGWGRSTDTQYF. The CDR3 region has the DNA TGTGCCAGCAGTGAAGTCTGGGGATGGGGTAGGAGCACAGATACGCAGTATTTT. The variable domain in full, completed from reference TRBV2 and TRBJ2-3, reads EPEVTQTPSHQVTQMGQEVILRCVPISNHLYFYWYRQILGQKVEFLVSFYNNEISEKSEIFDDQFSVERPDGSNFTLKIRSTKLEDSAMYFCASSEVWGWGRSTDTQYFGPGTRLTVL.